Listed below are T cell receptor beta chains from one sample, sequenced in a study of T cells after yellow fever vaccination. TCRdb fed the 5' RACE reads into MiXCR, producing one record per CDR3 protein. Of about 630,000 distinct CDR3 sequences in the sample, around 12% were seen once. Here the sequenced sample was PBMCs, taken on the day of the yellow fever booster vaccination. Every receptor here comes from a man younger than 45 who received the YFV17D yellow fever vaccine. The CDR3 runs from the conserved cysteine through the conserved F or W. The D gene is left open where the match is weak. Rows may omit the clone size; those that give it use once, few, many or a size class.

clone size: few
J gene: TRBJ2-5
V gene: TRBV24-1
D gene: TRBD2
CDR3 protein: CATGRGIQETQYF
CDR3 DNA: TGTGCCACCGGGCGGGGGATCCAAGAGACCCAGTACTTC

clone size: few
J gene: TRBJ2-7
V gene: TRBV20-1
D gene: NA
CDR3 protein: CSARDLNAVEQYF
CDR3 DNA: TGCAGTGCTAGAGATCTAAACGCCGTGGAGCAGTACTTC

clone size: NA
J gene: TRBJ2-7
V gene: TRBV10-3
D gene: TRBD2
CDR3 protein: CAISENSGRDSYEQYF
CDR3 DNA: TGTGCCATCAGTGAGAACAGCGGGAGGGACTCCTACGAGCAGTACTTC

clone size: few
J gene: TRBJ2-2
V gene: TRBV7-6
D gene: NA
CDR3 protein: CASSHGRGTGELFF
CDR3 DNA: TGTGCCAGCAGCCACGGCAGAGGTACCGGGGAGCTGTTTTTT

clone size: NA
J gene: TRBJ2-1
V gene: TRBV14
D gene: TRBD1
CDR3 protein: CASSQRQGENEQFF
CDR3 DNA: TGTGCCAGCAGCCAACGACAGGGGGAAAATGAGCAGTTCTTC

clone size: few
J gene: TRBJ2-1
V gene: TRBV5-1
D gene: TRBD2
CDR3 protein: CASSFGGLADYNEQFF
CDR3 DNA: TGCGCCAGCAGCTTTGGTGGACTAGCGGACTACAATGAGCAGTTCTTC

clone size: few
J gene: TRBJ1-5
V gene: TRBV29-1
D gene: NA
CDR3 protein: CSVEDELGPQHF
CDR3 DNA: TGCAGCGTTGAGGATGAGCTCGGGCCCCAGCATTTT

clone size: NA
J gene: TRBJ2-5
V gene: TRBV11-2
D gene: NA
CDR3 protein: CASSPILGTETQYF
CDR3 DNA: TGTGCCAGCAGCCCAATTTTAGGGACGGAGACCCAGTACTTC

clone size: few
J gene: TRBJ1-2
V gene: TRBV27
D gene: NA
CDR3 protein: CASTPGTTGNYGYTF
CDR3 DNA: TGTGCCAGCACCCCTGGTACGACAGGAAACTATGGCTACACCTTC

clone size: few
J gene: TRBJ2-7
V gene: TRBV10-3
D gene: NA
CDR3 protein: CAHGAAGELTGLYF
CDR3 DNA: TGTGCCCATGGCGCCGCGGGCGAACTAACAGGGTTGTACTTC

clone size: NA
J gene: TRBJ2-7
V gene: TRBV7-8
D gene: TRBD2
CDR3 protein: CASSSSRTSLYEQYF
CDR3 DNA: TGTGCCAGCAGCTCCTCCCGGACTAGTCTTTACGAGCAGTACTTC

clone size: few
J gene: TRBJ2-3
V gene: TRBV20-1
D gene: NA
CDR3 protein: CSEGTSTDTQYF
CDR3 DNA: TGCAGTGAAGGAACTAGCACAGATACGCAGTATTTT

clone size: many
J gene: TRBJ2-1
V gene: TRBV4-3
D gene: NA
CDR3 protein: CASSQVEGPYNEQFF
CDR3 DNA: TGCGCCAGCAGCCAAGTAGAGGGGCCCTACAATGAGCAGTTCTTC

clone size: NA
J gene: TRBJ2-2
V gene: TRBV10-3
D gene: NA
CDR3 protein: CAISGIGTPNTGELFF
CDR3 DNA: TGTGCCATCAGTGGGATTGGGACTCCGAACACCGGGGAGCTGTTTTTT

clone size: NA
J gene: TRBJ2-7
V gene: TRBV7-2
D gene: TRBD1
CDR3 protein: CASSPGQGRSYEQYF
CDR3 DNA: TGTGCCAGCAGCCCCGGACAGGGGAGGTCCTACGAGCAGTACTTC

clone size: few
J gene: TRBJ2-5
V gene: TRBV20-1
D gene: NA
CDR3 protein: CSARSPNPETQYF
CDR3 DNA: TGCAGTGCTAGATCTCCTAACCCAGAGACCCAGTACTTC

clone size: NA
J gene: TRBJ2-1
V gene: TRBV7-9
D gene: NA
CDR3 protein: CASALVSYNEQFF
CDR3 DNA: TGTGCCAGCGCCCTGGTCTCCTACAATGAGCAGTTCTTC

clone size: many
J gene: TRBJ2-3
V gene: TRBV6-1
D gene: NA
CDR3 protein: CASSRGLTDTQYF
CDR3 DNA: TGTGCCAGCAGTCGCGGACTCACAGATACGCAGTATTTT

clone size: NA
J gene: TRBJ2-1
V gene: TRBV7-9
D gene: NA
CDR3 protein: CASRGVTEQFF
CDR3 DNA: TGTGCCAGCAGGGGGGTCACTGAGCAGTTCTTC

clone size: few
J gene: TRBJ2-1
V gene: TRBV10-3
D gene: TRBD2
CDR3 protein: CAISESRLAGGVDEQFF
CDR3 DNA: TGTGCCATCAGTGAGTCTCGCCTAGCGGGAGGTGTTGATGAGCAGTTCTTC

clone size: few
J gene: TRBJ1-6
V gene: TRBV12-3/TRBV12-4
D gene: NA
CDR3 protein: CASSLRTQVTKNSPLHF
CDR3 DNA: TGTGCCAGCAGTTTGAGGACTCAGGTTACGAAGAATTCACCCCTCCACTTT

clone size: many
J gene: TRBJ2-5
V gene: TRBV12-3/TRBV12-4
D gene: NA
CDR3 protein: CASSLTGTSQETQYF
CDR3 DNA: TGTGCCAGCAGTTTAACCGGGACTTCCCAAGAGACCCAGTACTTC

clone size: NA
J gene: TRBJ2-1
V gene: TRBV10-3
D gene: TRBD2
CDR3 protein: CAIRGASGLSYNEQFF
CDR3 DNA: TGTGCCATCCGTGGGGCTAGCGGGCTCTCCTACAATGAGCAGTTCTTC

clone size: NA
J gene: TRBJ2-7
V gene: TRBV4-1
D gene: NA
CDR3 protein: CTSSQPQAGGPYEQYF
CDR3 DNA: TGCACCAGCAGCCAACCCCAAGCCGGAGGGCCCTACGAGCAGTACTTC

clone size: NA
J gene: TRBJ2-7
V gene: TRBV7-8
D gene: NA
CDR3 protein: CASSLELGSVYEQYF
CDR3 DNA: TGTGCCAGCAGCTTAGAGCTGGGGAGTGTGTACGAGCAGTACTTC

clone size: once
J gene: TRBJ2-3
V gene: TRBV4-3
D gene: TRBD2
CDR3 protein: CASSQDYLAGVADTLYF
CDR3 DNA: TGCGCCAGCAGCCAAGATTATCTAGCGGGAGTGGCAGATACGCTGTATTTT

clone size: few
J gene: TRBJ1-2
V gene: TRBV7-9
D gene: NA
CDR3 protein: CASSLAPRPANYGYTF
CDR3 DNA: TGTGCCAGCAGCTTAGCTCCTAGGCCAGCTAACTATGGCTACACCTTC

clone size: few
J gene: TRBJ2-4
V gene: TRBV18
D gene: TRBD2
CDR3 protein: CASSPPSGSAKNIQYF
CDR3 DNA: TGTGCCAGCTCACCACCTAGCGGGAGCGCCAAAAACATTCAGTACTTC

clone size: few
J gene: TRBJ1-6
V gene: TRBV10-2
D gene: TRBD1
CDR3 protein: CASKIQGPSSYNSPLHF
CDR3 DNA: TGCGCCAGCAAGATACAGGGGCCGAGCTCCTATAATTCACCCCTCCACTTT

clone size: NA
J gene: TRBJ1-5
V gene: TRBV7-8
D gene: NA
CDR3 protein: CASSWLSNQPQHF
CDR3 DNA: TGTGCCAGCAGCTGGCTTAGCAATCAGCCCCAGCATTTT

clone size: few
J gene: TRBJ2-3
V gene: TRBV24-1
D gene: NA
CDR3 protein: CATSIELGRVDTDTQYF
CDR3 DNA: TGTGCCACCAGTATCGAATTAGGCAGGGTCGACACAGATACGCAGTATTTT

clone size: many
J gene: TRBJ2-5
V gene: TRBV6-5
D gene: TRBD1
CDR3 protein: CASSLGQGLMGETQYF
CDR3 DNA: TGTGCCAGCAGTTTGGGACAGGGCCTTATGGGTGAGACCCAGTACTTC

clone size: few
J gene: TRBJ2-5
V gene: TRBV23-1
D gene: NA
CDR3 protein: CASSRPTSFQETQYF
CDR3 DNA: TGCGCCAGCAGTCGGCCCACTAGCTTTCAAGAGACCCAGTACTTC

clone size: NA
J gene: TRBJ2-3
V gene: TRBV7-2
D gene: TRBD1
CDR3 protein: CASSGTQGFLSDTQYF
CDR3 DNA: TGTGCCAGCAGCGGCACACAGGGGTTCCTGTCAGATACGCAGTATTTT

clone size: NA
J gene: TRBJ2-3
V gene: TRBV7-2
D gene: NA
CDR3 protein: CASSLPPGGRADTQYF
CDR3 DNA: TGTGCCAGCAGCTTACCCCCAGGGGGGCGGGCAGATACGCAGTATTTT

clone size: NA
J gene: TRBJ2-1
V gene: TRBV7-2
D gene: NA
CDR3 protein: CASLPGLHSYNEQFF
CDR3 DNA: TGTGCCAGCCTCCCCGGTCTCCATTCCTACAATGAGCAGTTCTTC

clone size: NA
J gene: TRBJ2-7
V gene: TRBV27
D gene: TRBD1
CDR3 protein: CASRPGQVSHEQYF
CDR3 DNA: TGTGCCAGCAGACCGGGACAGGTATCTCACGAGCAGTACTTC

clone size: few
J gene: TRBJ2-5
V gene: TRBV6-5
D gene: NA
CDR3 protein: CASSFHRRRGETQYF
CDR3 DNA: TGTGCCAGCAGTTTCCACCGAAGGAGGGGAGAGACCCAGTACTTC

clone size: NA
J gene: TRBJ2-5
V gene: TRBV11-2
D gene: TRBD2
CDR3 protein: CASSRGAGGPFETPYF
CDR3 DNA: TGTGCCAGCAGCCGAGGAGCGGGAGGGCCTTTTGAGACCCCGTACTTC

clone size: NA
J gene: TRBJ2-4
V gene: TRBV6-2/TRBV6-3
D gene: NA
CDR3 protein: CASRTGALLIQYF
CDR3 DNA: TGTGCCAGCAGGACAGGCGCCTTGCTCATTCAGTACTTC

clone size: NA
J gene: TRBJ2-3
V gene: TRBV12-3/TRBV12-4
D gene: NA
CDR3 protein: CASKRGVTDTQYF
CDR3 DNA: TGTGCCAGCAAACGTGGGGTCACAGATACGCAGTATTTT

clone size: NA
J gene: TRBJ1-5
V gene: TRBV20-1
D gene: NA
CDR3 protein: CSAREPLGVQPQHF
CDR3 DNA: TGCAGTGCTAGAGAACCCCTTGGGGTACAGCCCCAGCATTTT

clone size: few
J gene: TRBJ2-1
V gene: TRBV4-3
D gene: NA
CDR3 protein: CASSPEGSVRPLWNEQFF
CDR3 DNA: TGCGCCAGCAGCCCAGAAGGGAGTGTCCGTCCTCTGTGGAATGAGCAGTTCTTC

clone size: NA
J gene: TRBJ2-5
V gene: TRBV18
D gene: NA
CDR3 protein: CASFLGTQETQYF
CDR3 DNA: TGTGCCAGCTTCTTGGGGACTCAAGAGACCCAGTACTTC

clone size: NA
J gene: TRBJ2-1
V gene: TRBV27
D gene: TRBD2
CDR3 protein: CASSLSAGLVERGEQFF
CDR3 DNA: TGTGCCAGCAGTTTATCGGCGGGACTAGTTGAACGAGGTGAGCAGTTCTTC

clone size: NA
J gene: TRBJ2-2
V gene: TRBV5-1
D gene: NA
CDR3 protein: CASIGAGNTGELFF
CDR3 DNA: TGCGCCAGCATAGGGGCAGGAAACACCGGGGAGCTGTTTTTT

clone size: few
J gene: TRBJ2-3
V gene: TRBV12-3/TRBV12-4
D gene: NA
CDR3 protein: CASSLQITDTQYF
CDR3 DNA: TGTGCCAGCAGTTTACAGATCACAGATACGCAGTATTTT

clone size: many
J gene: TRBJ2-2
V gene: TRBV7-9
D gene: NA
CDR3 protein: CASIPTESTGELFF
CDR3 DNA: TGTGCCAGCATCCCGACAGAGTCCACCGGGGAGCTGTTTTTT

clone size: NA
J gene: TRBJ2-2
V gene: TRBV10-3
D gene: NA
CDR3 protein: CAARGGRDPGELFF
CDR3 DNA: TGTGCCGCAAGGGGCGGGCGGGACCCCGGGGAGCTGTTTTTT

clone size: few
J gene: TRBJ2-7
V gene: TRBV18
D gene: TRBD2
CDR3 protein: CASSPTNGLGQYF
CDR3 DNA: TGTGCCAGCTCACCGACGAATGGACTAGGGCAGTACTTC

clone size: few
J gene: TRBJ2-5
V gene: TRBV6-5
D gene: NA
CDR3 protein: CASRTRETQYF
CDR3 DNA: TGTGCCAGCAGAACCAGGGAGACCCAGTACTTC

clone size: many
J gene: TRBJ1-1
V gene: TRBV29-1
D gene: NA
CDR3 protein: CSVGTAEAFF
CDR3 DNA: TGCAGCGTTGGGACAGCTGAAGCTTTCTTT

clone size: NA
J gene: TRBJ1-6
V gene: TRBV4-3
D gene: NA
CDR3 protein: CASSLRSGGNNSPLHF
CDR3 DNA: TGCGCCAGCAGCCTAAGATCGGGGGGAAATAATTCACCCCTCCACTTT